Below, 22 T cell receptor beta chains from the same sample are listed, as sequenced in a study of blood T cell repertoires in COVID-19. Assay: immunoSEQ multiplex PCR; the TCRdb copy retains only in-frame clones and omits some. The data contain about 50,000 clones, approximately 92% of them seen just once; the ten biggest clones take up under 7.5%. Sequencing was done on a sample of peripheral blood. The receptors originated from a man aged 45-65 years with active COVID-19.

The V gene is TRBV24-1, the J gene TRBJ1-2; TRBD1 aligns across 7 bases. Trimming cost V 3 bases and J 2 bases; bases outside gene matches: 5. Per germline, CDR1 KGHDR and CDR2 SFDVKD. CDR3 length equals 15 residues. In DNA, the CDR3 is TGTGCCACCAGTGATCCCTCAGGGGGAAACTATGGCTACACCTTC. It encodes CATSDPSGGNYGYTF.

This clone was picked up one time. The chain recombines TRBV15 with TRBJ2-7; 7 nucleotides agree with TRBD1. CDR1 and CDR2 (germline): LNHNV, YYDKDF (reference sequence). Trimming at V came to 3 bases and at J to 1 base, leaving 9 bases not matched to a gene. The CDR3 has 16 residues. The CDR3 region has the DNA TGTGCCACCAGCAGCTTAACACAGGGGTTTTCCTACGAGCAGTACTTC. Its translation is CATSSLTQGFSYEQYF. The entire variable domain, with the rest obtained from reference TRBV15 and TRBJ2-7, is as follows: DAMVIQNPRYQVTQFGKPVTLSCSQTLNHNVMYWYQQKSSQAPKLLFHYYDKDFNNEADTPDNFQSRRPNTSFCFLDIRSPGLGDTAMYLCATSSLTQGFSYEQYFGPGTRLTVT.

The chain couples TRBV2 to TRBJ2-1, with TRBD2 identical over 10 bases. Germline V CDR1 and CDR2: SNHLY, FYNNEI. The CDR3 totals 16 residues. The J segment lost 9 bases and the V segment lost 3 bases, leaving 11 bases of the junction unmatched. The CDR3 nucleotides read TGTGCCAGCAGTGAGAATGCGCTAGCGGGAGACCTTGAGCAGTTCTTC. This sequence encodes CASSENALAGDLEQFF.

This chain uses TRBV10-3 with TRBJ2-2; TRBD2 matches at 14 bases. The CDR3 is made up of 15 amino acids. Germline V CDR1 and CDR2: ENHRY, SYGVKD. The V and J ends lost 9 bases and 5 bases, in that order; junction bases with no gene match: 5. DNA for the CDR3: TGTGCCATTGGACTAGCGGGAGGTAGTACCGGGGAGCTGTTTTTT. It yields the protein CAIGLAGGSTGELFF.

The CDR3 nucleotides read TGTGCCAGCAGCCATAGCGGGAGTCGGTGCACCGGGGAGCTGTTTTTT. Its protein product is CASSHSGSRCTGELFF. The rearrangement uses TRBV6-7 and TRBJ2-2, with 9 bases fitting TRBD2. TRBV6-7 is noted as an ORF with a role that remains uncertain. V gave up 6 bases and J gave up 4 bases; unmatched junction bases: 9. The CDR3 length is 16 residues.

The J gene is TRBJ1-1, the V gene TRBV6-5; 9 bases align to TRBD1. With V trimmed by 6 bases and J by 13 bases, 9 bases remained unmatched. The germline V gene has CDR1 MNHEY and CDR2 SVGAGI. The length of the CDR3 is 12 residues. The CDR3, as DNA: TGTGCCAGCAGCATAGACAGGGGGAGGGTTTTCTTT. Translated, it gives CASSIDRGRVFF.

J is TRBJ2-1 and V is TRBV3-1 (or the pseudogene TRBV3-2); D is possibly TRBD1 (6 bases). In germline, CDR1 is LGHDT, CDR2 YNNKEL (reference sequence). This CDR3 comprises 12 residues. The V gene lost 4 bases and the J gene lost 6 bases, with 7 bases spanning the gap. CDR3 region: CASSRGGNEQFF. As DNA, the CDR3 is TGTGCCAGCAGCCGAGGGGGCAATGAGCAGTTCTTC.

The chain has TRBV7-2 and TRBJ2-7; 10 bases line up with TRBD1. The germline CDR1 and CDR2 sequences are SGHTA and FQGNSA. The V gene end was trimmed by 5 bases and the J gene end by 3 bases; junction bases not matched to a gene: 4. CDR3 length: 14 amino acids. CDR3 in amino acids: CASSLRTGGYEQYF. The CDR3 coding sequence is TGTGCCAGCAGCCTCCGGACAGGGGGCTACGAGCAGTACTTC.

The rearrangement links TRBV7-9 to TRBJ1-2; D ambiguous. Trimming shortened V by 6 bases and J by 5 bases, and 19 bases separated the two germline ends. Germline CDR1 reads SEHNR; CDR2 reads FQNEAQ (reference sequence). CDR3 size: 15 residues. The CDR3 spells CASSRAGGNLYGYTF. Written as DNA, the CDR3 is TGTGCCAGCAGTCGAGCTGGAGGAAATTTATATGGCTACACCTTC.

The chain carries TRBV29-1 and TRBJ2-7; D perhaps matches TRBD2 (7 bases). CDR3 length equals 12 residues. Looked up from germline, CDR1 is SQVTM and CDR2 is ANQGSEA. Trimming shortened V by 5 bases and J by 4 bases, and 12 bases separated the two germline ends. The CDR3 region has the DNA TGCAGCGTTACCGCGGGGGCATACGAGCAGTACTTC. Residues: CSVTAGAYEQYF.

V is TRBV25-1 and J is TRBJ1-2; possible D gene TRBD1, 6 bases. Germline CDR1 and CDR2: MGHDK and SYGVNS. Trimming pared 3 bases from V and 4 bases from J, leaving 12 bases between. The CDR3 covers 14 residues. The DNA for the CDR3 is TGTGCCAGCAGTGAGGGGGGGCGCGGCTATGGCTACACCTTC. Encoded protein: CASSEGGRGYGYTF.

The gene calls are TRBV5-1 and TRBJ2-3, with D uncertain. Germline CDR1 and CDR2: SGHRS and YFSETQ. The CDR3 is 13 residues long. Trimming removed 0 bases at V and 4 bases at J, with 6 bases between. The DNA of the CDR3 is TGCGCCAGCAGCTTGGCCGGGTCAGATACGCAGTATTTT. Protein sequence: CASSLAGSDTQYF.

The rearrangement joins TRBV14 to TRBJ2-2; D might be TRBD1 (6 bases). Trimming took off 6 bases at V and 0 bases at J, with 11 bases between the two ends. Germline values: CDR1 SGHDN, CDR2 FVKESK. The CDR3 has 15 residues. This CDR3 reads CASRTGSANTGELFF. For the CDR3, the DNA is TGTGCCAGCAGAACAGGGAGCGCGAACACCGGGGAGCTGTTTTTT.

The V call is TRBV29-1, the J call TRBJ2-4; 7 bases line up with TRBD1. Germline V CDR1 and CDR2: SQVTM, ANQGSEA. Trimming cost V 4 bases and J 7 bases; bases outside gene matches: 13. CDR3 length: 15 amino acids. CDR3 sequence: CSVGGQALRGNIQYF. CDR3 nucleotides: TGCAGCGTTGGAGGACAGGCCCTCCGCGGCAACATTCAGTACTTC.

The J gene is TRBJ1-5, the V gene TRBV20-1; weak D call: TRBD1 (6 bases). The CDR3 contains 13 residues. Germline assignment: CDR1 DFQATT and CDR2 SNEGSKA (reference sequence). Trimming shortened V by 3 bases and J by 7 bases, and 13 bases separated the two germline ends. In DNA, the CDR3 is TGCAGTGCTAGTACAGGGACGAGGCAGCCCCAGCATTTT. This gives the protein CSASTGTRQPQHF.

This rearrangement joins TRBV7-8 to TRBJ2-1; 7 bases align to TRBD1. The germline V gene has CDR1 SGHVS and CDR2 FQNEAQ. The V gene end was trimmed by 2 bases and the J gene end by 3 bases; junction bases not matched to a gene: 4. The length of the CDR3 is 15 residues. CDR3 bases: TGTGCCAGCAGCTTAATGGGACAGAGCTACAATGAGCAGTTCTTC. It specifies CASSLMGQSYNEQFF.

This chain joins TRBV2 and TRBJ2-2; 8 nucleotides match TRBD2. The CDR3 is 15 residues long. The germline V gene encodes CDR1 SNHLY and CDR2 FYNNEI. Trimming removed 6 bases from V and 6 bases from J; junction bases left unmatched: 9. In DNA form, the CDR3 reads TGTGCCAGCAGCCAAGGGACTAGATCCGCCGGGGAGCTGTTTTTT. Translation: CASSQGTRSAGELFF. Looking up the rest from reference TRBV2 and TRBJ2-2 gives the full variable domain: EPEVTQTPSHQVTQMGQEVILRCVPISNHLYFYWYRQILGQKVEFLVSFYNNEISEKSEIFDDQFSVERPDGSNFTLKIRSTKLEDSAMYFCASSQGTRSAGELFFGEGSRLTVL.

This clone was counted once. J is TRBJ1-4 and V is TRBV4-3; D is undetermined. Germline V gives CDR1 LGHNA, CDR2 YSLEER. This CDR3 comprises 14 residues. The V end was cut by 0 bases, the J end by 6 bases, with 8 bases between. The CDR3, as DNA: TGCGCCAGCAGCCAAGATCTCGGGGATGAAAAACTGTTTTTT. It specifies CASSQDLGDEKLFF.

The CDR3: CASSYPESRSTDTQYF. In DNA, the CDR3 is TGTGCCAGCAGTTACCCCGAGTCCCGGAGCACAGATACGCAGTATTTT. The chain combines TRBV6-2 or TRBV6-3 with TRBJ2-3; D uncertain. V lost 2 bases to trimming and J lost 0 bases, with 12 bases between them. The germline V gene has CDR1 MNHEY and CDR2 SVGEGT. The CDR3 runs 16 residues.

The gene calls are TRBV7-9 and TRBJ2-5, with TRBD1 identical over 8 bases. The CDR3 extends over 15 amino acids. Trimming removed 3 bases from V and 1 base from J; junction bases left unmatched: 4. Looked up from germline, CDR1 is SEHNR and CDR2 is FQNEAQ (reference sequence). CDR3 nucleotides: TGTGCCAGCAGCTTGGGGGACAGGCTCCAAGAGACCCAGTACTTC. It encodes CASSLGDRLQETQYF.

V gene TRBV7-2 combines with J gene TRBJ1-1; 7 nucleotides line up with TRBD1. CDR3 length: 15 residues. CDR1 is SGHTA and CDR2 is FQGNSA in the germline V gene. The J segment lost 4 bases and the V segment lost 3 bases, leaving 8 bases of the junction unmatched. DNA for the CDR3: TGTGCCAGCAGCTTGGGCCCTACAGGGGCCACTGAAGCTTTCTTT. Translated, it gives CASSLGPTGATEAFF. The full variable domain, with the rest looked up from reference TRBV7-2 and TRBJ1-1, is GAGVSQSPSNKVTEKGKDVELRCDPISGHTALYWYRQSLGQGLEFLIYFQGNSAPDKSGLPSDRFSAERTGGSVSTLTIQRTQQEDSAVYLCASSLGPTGATEAFFGQGTRLTVV.

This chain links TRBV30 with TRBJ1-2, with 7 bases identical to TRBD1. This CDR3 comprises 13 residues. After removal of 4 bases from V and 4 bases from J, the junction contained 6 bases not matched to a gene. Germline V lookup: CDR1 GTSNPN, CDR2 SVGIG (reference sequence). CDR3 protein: CAWMTGLGYGYTF. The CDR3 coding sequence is TGTGCCTGGATGACAGGGTTGGGCTATGGCTACACCTTC.